This TCR beta chain derives from a study of T cell clonotyping in hematopoietic cell transplantation. Produced via immunoSEQ multiplex PCR; TCRdb's table is partial and in-frame only. This sample has approximately 4,600 clones; roughly 92% occur once, and the top ten carry more than 6%. The CDR3 runs 15 residues. In germline, CDR1 is ENHRY, CDR2 SYGVKD. J was trimmed by 2 bases and V by 5 bases; bases with no gene match: 6. About this clone: Its matching antigen is unknown.

Findings of the study overall: Pathologically expanded recipient clonotypes increased progressively from day 30 to day 180 as diversity fell. Cells were unsorted, so CD4 and CD8 contributions were not separated.

The V gene is TRBV10-3, the J gene TRBJ2-7; TRBD1 agrees at 10 bases. The sequenced sample was PBMCs, obtained 180 days after allogeneic stem cell transplant. The receptor comes from a male patient in his sixties or seventies who had an allogeneic stem cell transplant from a related donor, so the T cells may come from the graft donor. Some clones in this sample may be carry-over from other donors' samples. CDR3 region: CAISPGTGVPYEQYF. CDR3 nucleotides: TGTGCCATCAGTCCGGGGACAGGGGTCCCCTACGAGCAGTACTTC.